This T cell receptor beta chain was identified in a study of blood T cell repertoires in COVID-19. Study background: The United States, Italy and Spain were the sources of the acute and convalescent COVID-19 samples. PBMCs, B-cell-depleted T cells, or T cells provided the cDNA or gDNA that made up the material.

Per germline, CDR1 LGHNA and CDR2 YSLEER. V lost 0 bases, J lost 8 bases, and 9 bases stayed unmatched. The CDR3 runs 15 residues. The method was immunoSEQ multiplex PCR; TCRdb's version includes in-frame clones alone and lacks a portion of them. In the table there are approximately 350,000 clones, roughly 90% of which are singletons. The receptor was derived from a woman in her seventies with COVID-19, enrolled during active disease. The chain employs TRBV4-3 and TRBJ1-2; 7 bases fit TRBD1. Sequencing was carried out using peripheral blood. Here the CDR3 DNA reads TGCGCCAGCAGCCAAGAAGTAGGGGGCACAGGAGGCTACACCTTC. This codes for CASSQEVGGTGGYTF.